A selection of T cell receptor beta chains follows, all from one sample in a study of cytomegalovirus exposure and HLA in healthy donors. Method: immunoSEQ multiplex PCR; TCRdb's copy keeps in-frame clones and lacks some. The table includes about 130,000 clones, roughly two thirds detected once. The sample consisted of PBMCs. These receptors originate from a young man in good health and CMV-seropositive. The CDR3 runs from the conserved cysteine through the conserved F or W. The D gene is left open where the match is weak. Size values are once, few and many counts, or a class for expanded clones, and some rows have none.

D: NA
J: TRBJ1-6
V: TRBV5-6
size: NA
CDR3: CASSPGQTYSPLHF
DNA: TGTGCCAGCAGCCCCGGACAGACGTATTCACCCCTCCACTTT

D: NA
J: TRBJ2-7
V: TRBV30
size: NA
CDR3: CAWSLTGLQFYEQYF
DNA: TGTGCCTGGAGTTTGACAGGCCTACAGTTCTACGAGCAGTACTTC

D: NA
J: TRBJ2-7
V: TRBV4-1
size: NA
CDR3: CASSQGDTSPYEQYF
DNA: TGCGCCAGCAGCCAAGGGGACACCTCACCCTACGAGCAGTACTTC

D: TRBD1
J: TRBJ1-4
V: TRBV19
size: few
CDR3: CASSARQGPDEKLFF
DNA: TGTGCCAGTAGTGCTCGACAGGGGCCCGATGAAAAACTGTTTTTT

D: TRBD1
J: TRBJ1-1
V: TRBV30
size: NA
CDR3: CAWSHTGGSRAFF
DNA: TGTGCCTGGAGCCACACAGGGGGATCTCGAGCTTTCTTT

D: NA
J: TRBJ2-6
V: TRBV19
size: NA
CDR3: CASSRITSSGANVLTF
DNA: TGTGCCAGTAGTCGAATCACGAGCTCTGGGGCCAACGTCCTGACTTTC

D: TRBD2
J: TRBJ2-2
V: TRBV28
size: NA
CDR3: CASTSPQTSGNTGELFF
DNA: TGTGCCAGCACTTCCCCCCAGACTAGCGGGAACACCGGGGAGCTGTTTTTT

D: TRBD1
J: TRBJ2-1
V: TRBV5-1
size: NA
CDR3: CASSLGGQGSVNEQFF
DNA: TGCGCCAGCAGCTTGGGGGGACAGGGAAGCGTAAATGAGCAGTTCTTC

D: NA
J: TRBJ1-3
V: TRBV6-5
size: once
CDR3: CASSFMSSGNTIYF
DNA: TGTGCCAGCAGTTTCATGAGCTCTGGAAACACCATATATTTT

D: TRBD1
J: TRBJ2-5
V: TRBV11-2
size: NA
CDR3: CASSLSTGGETQYF
DNA: TGTGCCAGCAGCTTATCAACAGGGGGAGAGACCCAGTACTTC

D: NA
J: TRBJ2-5
V: TRBV10-3
size: NA
CDR3: CAISSLGRETQYF
DNA: TGTGCCATCAGTTCGTTAGGGAGAGAGACCCAGTACTTC

D: NA
J: TRBJ1-1
V: TRBV6-5
size: NA
CDR3: CASTNGGNTEAFF
DNA: TGTGCCAGCACTAATGGAGGGAACACTGAAGCTTTCTTT

D: NA
J: TRBJ1-2
V: TRBV30
size: NA
CDR3: CACPLAYGYTF
DNA: TGTGCCTGTCCCCTCGCGTATGGCTACACCTTC

D: NA
J: TRBJ1-2
V: TRBV7-3
size: NA
CDR3: CASRARDGRNYGYTF
DNA: TGTGCCAGCAGGGCCCGGGACGGGAGGAACTATGGCTACACCTTC

D: TRBD2
J: TRBJ2-5
V: TRBV4-2
size: NA
CDR3: CASSLTQPGLAGFGGETQYF
DNA: TGTGCCAGCAGCCTGACGCAACCGGGACTAGCGGGATTCGGGGGAGAGACCCAGTACTTC

D: NA
J: TRBJ2-5
V: TRBV5-6
size: NA
CDR3: CASSLFGHPGYRETQYF
DNA: TGTGCCAGCAGCTTGTTTGGCCATCCCGGGTATCGGGAGACCCAGTACTTC

D: NA
J: TRBJ2-7
V: TRBV7-3
size: NA
CDR3: CASSLTSGLPPYEQYF
DNA: TGTGCCAGCAGCTTAACTAGCGGCCTTCCCCCCTACGAGCAGTACTTC

D: NA
J: TRBJ2-3
V: TRBV13
size: NA
CDR3: CASSLVAGDTQYF
DNA: TGTGCCAGCAGCCTTGTCGCGGGGGATACGCAGTATTTT

D: NA
J: TRBJ2-1
V: TRBV21-1
size: NA
CDR3: CASRQRHEQFF
DNA: TGTGCCAGCCGACAGAGACACGAGCAGTTCTTC

D: NA
J: TRBJ2-5
V: TRBV5-1
size: NA
CDR3: CASSLTGPGKETQYF
DNA: TGCGCCAGCAGCTTGACAGGGCCGGGAAAAGAGACCCAGTACTTC

D: TRBD2
J: TRBJ2-1
V: TRBV19
size: once
CDR3: CASSIGGGRVPYNEQFF
DNA: TGTGCCAGTAGTATAGGGGGCGGGAGGGTCCCCTACAATGAGCAGTTCTTC

D: NA
J: TRBJ2-7
V: TRBV11-2
size: few
CDR3: CASSLVSYEQYF
DNA: TGTGCCAGCAGCTTAGTCAGCTACGAGCAGTACTTC

D: NA
J: TRBJ1-3
V: TRBV6-1
size: few
CDR3: CASSERGEGGNTIYF
DNA: TGTGCCAGCAGTGAGCGGGGGGAAGGGGGAAACACCATATATTTT

D: NA
J: TRBJ1-4
V: TRBV4-3
size: NA
CDR3: CASSQDSQATTNEKLFF
DNA: TGCGCCAGCAGCCAAGACTCTCAGGCAACAACTAATGAAAAACTGTTTTTT

D: NA
J: TRBJ2-7
V: TRBV5-4
size: NA
CDR3: CANTSRRLLRDEQYF
DNA: TGTGCCAACACAAGCCGGCGGCTTCTCCGGGACGAGCAGTACTTC

D: NA
J: TRBJ1-5
V: TRBV7-2
size: NA
CDR3: CASRLTASNQPQHF
DNA: TGTGCCAGCAGATTGACAGCTAGCAATCAGCCCCAGCATTTT

D: TRBD2
J: TRBJ2-1
V: TRBV4-3
size: NA
CDR3: CASSHAVAGGPVNEQFF
DNA: TGCGCCAGCAGCCACGCTGTAGCGGGAGGACCCGTCAATGAGCAGTTCTTC

D: TRBD2
J: TRBJ2-7
V: TRBV4-1
size: NA
CDR3: CASSQLWTSSSYEQYF
DNA: TGCGCCAGCAGCCAGCTATGGACTAGCAGCTCCTACGAGCAGTACTTC

D: NA
J: TRBJ2-7
V: TRBV2
size: NA
CDR3: CASGLQGTYEQYF
DNA: TGTGCCAGCGGCTTACAGGGAACCTACGAGCAGTACTTC

D: TRBD1
J: TRBJ1-1
V: TRBV2
size: NA
CDR3: CASKEGAMNTEAFF
DNA: TGTGCCAGCAAAGAGGGGGCGATGAACACTGAAGCTTTCTTT

D: NA
J: TRBJ2-5
V: TRBV5-1
size: NA
CDR3: CASRRGGETQYF
DNA: TGCGCCAGCAGGAGGGGGGGCGAGACCCAGTACTTC

D: TRBD2
J: TRBJ2-7
V: TRBV7-2
size: NA
CDR3: CASSFYRDYYYEQYF
DNA: TGTGCCAGCAGCTTTTACCGGGACTACTACTACGAGCAGTACTTC

D: NA
J: TRBJ1-2
V: TRBV5-4
size: NA
CDR3: CASSLVLPGEGGYTF
DNA: TGTGCCAGCAGCTTGGTGCTGCCGGGGGAAGGGGGCTACACCTTC

D: TRBD1
J: TRBJ1-4
V: TRBV6-5
size: NA
CDR3: CASSWDSPNEKLFF
DNA: TGTGCCAGCAGCTGGGACAGTCCTAATGAAAAACTGTTTTTT

D: NA
J: TRBJ1-2
V: TRBV5-1
size: NA
CDR3: CASSRDKSHGYTF
DNA: TGCGCCAGCAGCCGGGACAAGAGCCATGGCTACACCTTC

D: TRBD2
J: TRBJ2-7
V: TRBV10-1
size: NA
CDR3: CASRTSGRRTYEQYF
DNA: TGCGCCAGCAGGACTAGCGGGAGGCGTACCTACGAGCAGTACTTC

D: NA
J: TRBJ1-1
V: TRBV2
size: few
CDR3: CASTGNGEAFF
DNA: TGTGCCAGCACGGGGAATGGAGAAGCTTTCTTT

D: NA
J: TRBJ2-3
V: TRBV4-2
size: NA
CDR3: CASSLPREADTQYF
DNA: TGTGCCAGCAGCCTCCCCCGAGAAGCAGATACGCAGTATTTT

D: TRBD2
J: TRBJ2-2
V: TRBV5-4
size: NA
CDR3: CASRKSGTSGNTGELFF
DNA: TGTGCCAGCAGAAAGTCCGGGACTAGCGGGAACACCGGGGAGCTGTTTTTT

D: TRBD2
J: TRBJ2-7
V: TRBV27
size: NA
CDR3: CASGTSGEVLEQYF
DNA: TGTGCCAGCGGGACTAGCGGGGAGGTTCTCGAGCAGTACTTC

D: TRBD1
J: TRBJ2-6
V: TRBV29-1
size: NA
CDR3: CSVGQGQSGANVLTF
DNA: TGCAGCGTCGGACAGGGGCAGTCTGGGGCCAACGTCCTGACTTTC

D: TRBD2
J: TRBJ2-7
V: TRBV7-9
size: NA
CDR3: CASSMKPGDYFAEQYF
DNA: TGTGCCAGCAGCATGAAACCCGGGGACTATTTCGCCGAGCAGTACTTC

D: NA
J: TRBJ2-3
V: TRBV6-1
size: NA
CDR3: CASRAQRITDTQYF
DNA: TGTGCCAGCAGGGCCCAGCGGATCACAGATACGCAGTATTTT

D: TRBD1
J: TRBJ1-5
V: TRBV19
size: NA
CDR3: CASSRGQGSQPQHF
DNA: TGTGCCAGTAGTAGGGGACAGGGGAGTCAGCCCCAGCATTTT

D: TRBD1
J: TRBJ1-1
V: TRBV7-8
size: few
CDR3: CASRYRGRRNTEAFF
DNA: TGTGCCAGCAGATACAGGGGAAGGAGGAACACTGAAGCTTTCTTT

D: TRBD1
J: TRBJ2-2
V: TRBV5-1
size: NA
CDR3: CASSTGTGSHTGELFF
DNA: TGCGCCAGCAGCACCGGGACAGGGTCGCACACCGGGGAGCTGTTTTTT

D: NA
J: TRBJ2-5
V: TRBV6-5
size: NA
CDR3: CASSYDGGARGTQYF
DNA: TGTGCCAGCAGTTACGATGGAGGGGCAAGGGGGACCCAGTACTTC

D: TRBD1
J: TRBJ1-1
V: TRBV6-6
size: few
CDR3: CASSYWTGLENTEAFF
DNA: TGTGCCAGCAGTTACTGGACAGGGTTGGAGAACACTGAAGCTTTCTTT

D: TRBD2
J: TRBJ2-1
V: TRBV7-9
size: NA
CDR3: CASSSLAGVLREQFF
DNA: TGTGCCAGCAGCTCACTAGCGGGAGTCCTTAGAGAGCAGTTCTTC

D: TRBD1
J: TRBJ1-2
V: TRBV18
size: NA
CDR3: CASSLQGTHGYTF
DNA: TGTGCCAGCTCACTACAGGGGACACATGGCTACACCTTC

D: TRBD1
J: TRBJ1-1
V: TRBV27
size: NA
CDR3: CASSHRGENTEAFF
DNA: TGTGCCAGCAGTCACAGGGGGGAGAACACTGAAGCTTTCTTT